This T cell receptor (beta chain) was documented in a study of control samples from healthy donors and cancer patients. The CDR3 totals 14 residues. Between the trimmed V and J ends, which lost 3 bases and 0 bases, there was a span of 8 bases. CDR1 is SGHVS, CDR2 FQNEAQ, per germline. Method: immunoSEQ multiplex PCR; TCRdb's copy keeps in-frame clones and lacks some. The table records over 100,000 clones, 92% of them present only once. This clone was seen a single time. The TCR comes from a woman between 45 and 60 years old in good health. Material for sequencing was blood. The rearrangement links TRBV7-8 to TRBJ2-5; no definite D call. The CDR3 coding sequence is TGTGCCAGCAGCTTGCTGGTCGACCAAGAGACCCAGTACTTC. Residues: CASSLLVDQETQYF.